The next 32 T cell receptor beta chains were all read from a single sample in a study of blood T cell repertoires in COVID-19. Measured with immunoSEQ multiplex PCR; TCRdb has only the in-frame clones, and not every one. The table has approximately 200,000 clones, 85% to 90% seen once; the top ten hold 3% to 3.5%. Input material: PBMCs or T cells enriched from blood (not recorded which). The receptor source for this set is a woman in her late teens or twenties in a cohort exposed to, infected with or recovered from COVID-19 (not recorded which).

The rearrangement links TRBV27 to TRBJ2-7; 8 bases line up with TRBD2. The CDR3 spans 15 residues. With 3 bases clipped from V and 2 bases from J, the junction kept 6 bases outside the gene matches. Germline lookup yields CDR1 MNHEY and CDR2 SMNVEV (reference sequence). The CDR3 spells CASSLRSGSPYEQYF. For the CDR3, the DNA is TGTGCCAGCAGTTTGAGAAGCGGGAGCCCCTACGAGCAGTACTTC.

This chain joins TRBV7-2 and TRBJ2-7, with 11 nucleotides matching TRBD1. Unmatched junction bases numbered 10, after V lost 5 bases and J lost 4 bases. Germline CDR1 and CDR2: SGHTA and FQGNSA. This CDR3 is built from 16 residues. The CDR3 coding sequence is TGTGCCAGCAGCCGGGACAGGGGGTCTCCCTTTTACGAGCAGTACTTC. Encoded protein: CASSRDRGSPFYEQYF.

The V and J genes are TRBV6-5 and TRBJ1-2; D not resolved. The CDR3 sequence is 15 residues long. V was cut by 0 bases and J by 0 bases, with 8 bases left in between. Germline assignment: CDR1 MNHEY and CDR2 SVGAGI. The CDR3 DNA follows: TGTGCCAGCAGTTACTCGATCACAGCTAACTATGGCTACACCTTC. Translated: CASSYSITANYGYTF.

The chain employs TRBV19 and TRBJ1-5; 9 nucleotides agree with TRBD1. CDR3 length: 14 amino acids. V shed 4 bases and J 10 bases; nucleotides not matched to a gene: 8. In germline, CDR1 is LNHDA, CDR2 SQIVND (reference sequence). The CDR3 loop reads CASSRGTGSSPQHF. The CDR3 DNA is TGTGCCAGTAGTAGGGGGACAGGGAGTTCTCCCCAGCATTTT.

This clone was recorded a few times. The V gene is TRBV19, the J gene TRBJ2-7; 9 bases align to TRBD2. The CDR3 sequence is 14 residues long. Germline CDR1 reads LNHDA; CDR2 reads SQIVND (reference sequence). V shed 7 bases, J shed 3 bases, and the junction held 7 bases outside the gene matches. The CDR3 loop is CASTSREGRYEQYF. The CDR3 DNA sequence: TGTGCCAGTACATCGCGGGAGGGCCGCTACGAGCAGTACTTC.

CDR3 DNA sequence: TGTGCCAGCAGGCGACAGGGCGCGCCGACAGATACGCAGTATTTT. Its translation is CASRRQGAPTDTQYF. The chain couples TRBV7-2 to TRBJ2-3; 7 nucleotides match TRBD1. V lost 6 bases, J lost 3 bases, and 9 bases stayed unmatched. Germline CDR1 reads SGHTA; CDR2 reads FQGNSA. The CDR3 spans 15 residues.

V usage is TRBV11-1 and J usage is TRBJ1-4, with D hard to call. Looked up from germline, CDR1 is SGHAT and CDR2 is FQDESV (reference sequence). The CDR3 loop spans 15 amino acids. V dropped 7 bases and J dropped 7 bases, with 19 bases sitting between them. DNA for the CDR3: TGTGCCAGCACCTCTCGAAGAGGGAAGCGTGAAAAACTGTTTTTT. Its protein product is CASTSRRGKREKLFF.

The table lists this clone with a few counts. The gene calls are TRBV19 and TRBJ1-5; TRBD1 is a possible D gene (5 bases). V lost 3 bases and J 3 bases, leaving 12 bases between the germline ends. Germline V CDR1 and CDR2: LNHDA, SQIVND (reference sequence). The CDR3 is 15 residues long. The CDR3 spells CASSMGGSANQPQHF. The CDR3 nucleotides read TGTGCCAGTAGTATGGGGGGGTCGGCCAATCAGCCCCAGCATTTT.

Only one count was recorded for this clone. The V gene is TRBV5-1, the J gene TRBJ1-3, with D perhaps TRBD1 (5 bases). V was trimmed by 0 bases and J by 4 bases, leaving 8 bases between them. This CDR3 is built from 14 residues. Germline CDR1 and CDR2: SGHRS and YFSETQ. The CDR3 DNA follows: TGCGCCAGCAGCTTGGGCAGGACAGGAAACACCATATATTTT. The encoded protein is CASSLGRTGNTIYF.

The rearrangement joins TRBV5-5 to TRBJ2-1, with D perhaps matching TRBD2 (5 bases). This CDR3 comprises 14 residues. Between the trimmed V and J ends, which lost 3 bases and 9 bases, there was a span of 16 bases. Germline-derived CDR1 and CDR2 are SGHKS and YYEKEE (reference sequence). The CDR3 nucleotides read TGTGCCAGCAGCTCGGGATCTCCCGTCCGTGAGCAGTTCTTC. Residues: CASSSGSPVREQFF. Full variable domain (rest looked up from reference TRBV5-5 and TRBJ2-1): DAGVTQSPTHLIKTRGQQVTLRCSPISGHKSVSWYQQVLGQGPQFIFQYYEKEERGRGNFPDRFSARQFPNYSSELNVNALLLGDSALYLCASSSGSPVREQFFGPGTRLTVL.

V usage is TRBV7-9 and J usage is TRBJ2-7, with D perhaps TRBD1 (5 bases). CDR1 is SEHNR, CDR2 FQNEAQ, per germline (reference sequence). V was clipped by 1 base and J by 7 bases, with 14 bases between them. The CDR3 runs 14 residues. The CDR3 DNA follows: TGTGCCAGCAGCTTAGACGTGGAAGGGGTTGAGCAGTACTTC. As protein: CASSLDVEGVEQYF.

The CDR3 is CASSLLEGKDEQFF. The CDR3 DNA is TGCGCCAGCAGCTTGTTGGAGGGAAAGGATGAGCAGTTCTTC. J is TRBJ2-1 and V is TRBV5-1; perhaps TRBD2 as D (6 bases). This CDR3 contains 14 residues. V dropped 1 base and J dropped 8 bases, with 13 bases sitting between them. Germline CDR1 SGHRS, CDR2 YFSETQ.

V gene TRBV7-9 combines with J gene TRBJ1-1, with 10 nucleotides matching TRBD1. The CDR3 spans 16 residues. Germline V CDR1 and CDR2: SEHNR, FQNEAQ (reference sequence). Trimming at V came to 1 base and at J to 4 bases, leaving 6 bases not matched to a gene. As DNA, the CDR3 is TGTGCCAGCAGCTTAGGGGGACAGGGGTGGATCACTGAAGCTTTCTTT. Protein sequence: CASSLGGQGWITEAFF.

About this clone: The junction departs from the called germline gene at one end, perhaps through a read error. The rearrangement joins TRBV2 to TRBJ2-7; no firm D call. The CDR3 sequence is 9 residues long. Germline-derived CDR1 and CDR2 are SNHLY and FYNNEI. CDR3 protein: CASSSALDF. The CDR3 DNA reads as TGTGCCAGCAGTTCTGCGCTGGACTTC.

This clone is a singleton in its sample. The chain joins TRBV10-2 to TRBJ1-5; D is unclear. This CDR3 contains 15 residues. The V and J ends lost 2 bases and 4 bases respectively, with 12 bases between them. Germline lookup yields CDR1 WSHSY and CDR2 SAAADI. CDR3 in DNA: TGCGCCAGCAGTGAGATAGTCGGTATGAATCAGCCCCAGCATTTT. Protein product: CASSEIVGMNQPQHF.

This chain connects TRBV30 to TRBJ1-4, with D possibly being TRBD1 (6 bases). CDR1 is GTSNPN and CDR2 is SVGIG in the germline V gene (reference sequence). This CDR3 spans 17 amino acids. V was cut by 4 bases and J by 8 bases, with 26 bases left in between. The CDR3 here is CAWKPLNGGAGREKLFF. In DNA form, the CDR3 reads TGTGCCTGGAAGCCGTTAAATGGGGGGGCAGGGCGAGAAAAACTGTTTTTT. The complete variable domain, with remaining parts taken from reference TRBV30 and TRBJ1-4, reads SQTIHQWPATLVQPVGSPLSLECTVEGTSNPNLYWYRQAAGRGLQLLFYSVGIGQISSEVPQNLSASRPQDRQFILSSKKLLLSDSGFYLCAWKPLNGGAGREKLFFGSGTQLSVL.

The chain carries TRBV11-3 and TRBJ2-2; a possible D gene is TRBD1 (5 bases). The V end lost 3 bases, the J end lost 2 bases, and 10 bases lay between the germline ends. The CDR3 contains 15 residues. Germline CDR1 and CDR2: SGHNT and YENEEA. The CDR3 nucleotides are TGTGCCAGCAGCTTTCAGGACACAAACACCGGGGAGCTGTTTTTT. It encodes CASSFQDTNTGELFF.

The chain carries TRBV7-9 and TRBJ2-3, with D maybe TRBD1 (5 bases). The V end lost 5 bases, the J end lost 4 bases, and 10 bases lay between the germline ends. CDR3 length equals 13 residues. Germline V gene lookup returns CDR1 SEHNR and CDR2 FQNEAQ (reference sequence). The CDR3 sequence is CASSPKGPDTQYF. CDR3 in DNA: TGTGCCAGCAGCCCCAAGGGGCCAGATACGCAGTATTTT.

This chain joins TRBV4-1 and TRBJ1-2, with 12 bases aligning to TRBD1. CDR1 MGHRA and CDR2 YSYEKL come from the germline V gene. The CDR3 runs 17 residues. The junction had 8 bases not matched to a gene; V was cut back by 4 bases and J by 2 bases. As DNA, the CDR3 is TGCGCCAGCAGCCCCGGGACAGGGGGCCTGGGGAACTATGGCTACACCTTC. Residues: CASSPGTGGLGNYGYTF.

The gene calls are TRBV19 and TRBJ1-1; D may be TRBD1 (5 bases). The CDR3 consists of 13 residues. Germline loops: CDR1 LNHDA, CDR2 SQIVND (reference sequence). V dropped 7 bases and J dropped 5 bases, with 14 bases sitting between them. CDR3 region: CASTPQGVTEAFF. In nucleotides, the CDR3 is TGTGCCAGTACCCCTCAGGGTGTGACTGAAGCTTTCTTT.

The V call is TRBV28, the J call TRBJ1-5; D call uncertain. The V end was cut by 2 bases, the J end by 7 bases, with 9 bases between. In germline, CDR1 is MDHEN, CDR2 SYDVKM. The CDR3 totals 13 residues. CDR3 bases: TGTGCCAGCAGTTTAAGTGTTGAGCAGCCCCAGCATTTT. This codes for CASSLSVEQPQHF.

This sequence joins TRBV28 and TRBJ1-5; possible D gene TRBD1, 6 bases. CDR3 length: 15 amino acids. V lost 3 bases and J lost 4, with 13 bases in between. Germline CDR1 and CDR2: MDHEN and SYDVKM. This CDR3 is CASSLVGGANQPQHF. The DNA for the CDR3 is TGTGCCAGCAGTTTGGTTGGGGGGGCGAATCAGCCCCAGCATTTT.

The V and J genes are TRBV11-1 and TRBJ1-6; D remains ambiguous. In germline, CDR1 is SGHAT, CDR2 FQDESV (reference sequence). This CDR3 comprises 14 residues. The germline V and J ends were trimmed by 4 bases and 5 bases, with 9 bases remaining between them. The CDR3 sequence: CASSYGLNNSPLHF. The CDR3 DNA reads TGTGCCAGCAGCTATGGACTGAATAATTCACCCCTCCACTTT. Using reference TRBV11-1 and TRBJ1-6 for the parts outside the CDR3, the full variable domain is EAEVAQSPRYKITEKSQAVAFWCDPISGHATLYWYRQILGQGPELLVQFQDESVVDDSQLPKDRFSAERLKGVDSTLKIQPAELGDSAMYLCASSYGLNNSPLHFGNGTRLTVT.

Points on this clone: At one end the junction does not follow the germline gene, possibly because of a read error. This chain links TRBV7-7 with TRBJ2-2, with 8 bases lining up with TRBD1. Germline V gene sequence: CDR1 SSHAT, CDR2 FNYEAQ (reference sequence). This CDR3 is built from 16 residues. In DNA form, the CDR3 reads TGTGCTAGCAGTCCTCAGGGGGCGGCGGACACCGGGGAGCTGTTTTTT. The encoded protein is CASSPQGAADTGELFF. Supplemented by reference TRBV7-7 and TRBJ2-2, the full variable domain reads GAGVSQSPRYKVTKRGQDVTLRCDPISSHATLYWYQQALGQGPEFLTYFNYEAQPDKSGLPSDRFSAERPEGSISTLTIQRTEQRDSAMYRCASSPQGAADTGELFFGEGSRLTVL.

CDR3 residues: CASSVGAGAMNTEAFF. DNA of the CDR3: TGTGCCAGCAGCGTAGGAGCAGGGGCCATGAACACTGAAGCTTTCTTT. The V gene is TRBV9, the J gene TRBJ1-1, with a possible D match to TRBD1 (6 bases). This CDR3 has 16 residues. Germline CDR1 reads SGDLS; CDR2 reads YYNGEE. Trimming cost V 0 bases and J 0 bases, with 12 bases left between them.

The V and J genes are TRBV7-9 and TRBJ2-7, with TRBD2 identical over 10 bases. CDR1 is SEHNR and CDR2 is FQNEAQ in the germline V gene (reference sequence). The V segment lost 2 bases and the J segment 6 bases; nucleotides outside the gene matches: 4. The length of the CDR3 is 14 residues. The CDR3 spells CASSLIAGGFEQYF. CDR3 coding DNA: TGTGCCAGCAGCTTAATAGCGGGAGGTTTCGAGCAGTACTTC.

The chain carries TRBV5-1 and TRBJ2-1; tentative D call: TRBD2 (5 bases). V was cut by 4 bases and J by 8 bases, with 16 bases left in between. The CDR3 loop spans 14 amino acids. In germline, CDR1 is SGHRS, CDR2 YFSETQ. This CDR3 reads CASSPGLSNYEQFF. Here the CDR3 DNA reads TGCGCCAGCAGCCCAGGACTGAGCAACTATGAGCAGTTCTTC.

A single count supports this clone. The V gene is TRBV18, the J gene TRBJ1-4; D gene uncertain. Germline V gene sequence: CDR1 KGHSH, CDR2 LQKENI. The CDR3 is 15 amino acids. Trimming shortened V by 3 bases and J by 6 bases, and 14 bases separated the two germline ends. The CDR3 is CASSPKRGGDEKLFF. CDR3 DNA sequence: TGTGCCAGCTCACCTAAGCGGGGTGGGGATGAAAAACTGTTTTTT.

The genes are TRBV5-8 and TRBJ2-5, with 9 bases fitting TRBD2. The CDR3 has 16 amino acids. V was pared by 1 base and J by 5 bases, with 9 bases of the junction left unmatched. From germline, CDR1 is SGHTS and CDR2 YDEGEE. As DNA, the CDR3 is TGTGCCAGCAGCTTGCCGGTGGCTAGCGGGGTGGAGACCCAGTACTTC. Its protein is CASSLPVASGVETQYF.

This chain joins TRBV21-1 and TRBJ2-7; the table gives TRBD1 as D, unverified against the DNA. TRBV21-1 is reported as a pseudogene. This CDR3 has 14 residues. CDR3 residues: CASSKRQGGHEQYF. DNA for the CDR3: TGTGCCAGCAGCAAAAGACAGGGTGGGCACGAGCAGTACTTC.

The chain carries TRBV7-2 and TRBJ1-5, with D unclear. The CDR3 is 13 residues long. Germline CDR1 SGHTA, CDR2 FQGNSA. V gave up 5 bases and J gave up 5 bases, with 10 bases separating them. CDR3 nucleotide sequence: TGTGCCAGCAGCCCCAACGGGGATCAGCCCCAGCATTTT. It translates to CASSPNGDQPQHF.

CDR3: CASNLGGWDTGELFF. The CDR3 region has the DNA TGTGCCAGCAACCTAGGGGGCTGGGACACCGGGGAGCTGTTTTTT. The V gene is TRBV3-1 (or the pseudogene TRBV3-2), the J gene TRBJ2-2; 7 bases are shared with TRBD1. V trimming: 7 bases; J trimming: 3 bases; junction bases outside the gene matches: 8. The CDR3 runs to 15 residues. Germline assignment: CDR1 LGHDT and CDR2 YNNKEL (reference sequence).